This T cell receptor beta chain came from a study of beta chain features in type 1 diabetes. The CDR3 has 16 amino acids. V trimming: 4 bases; J trimming: 0 bases; junction bases outside the gene matches: 8. Looked up from germline, CDR1 is MNHNY and CDR2 is SVGAGI (reference sequence). Blood was collected once per donor into heparin, averaging around 0.11 L. Findings and caveats of the study: Within each of all four CD4+ subsets, Type 1 diabetes patients had TCRB CDR3s that were moderately but significantly shorter. The question left open here concerned HLA type influencing TCRB rearrangement.

Every isolated RNA sample was fully reverse transcribed, so sequencing captured expressed TCRB transcripts. The average read count of naive, central memory and regulatory T cell samples was around 3.8 million. The protocol was immunoSEQ multiplex PCR, while the TCRdb copy is restricted to in-frame clones and leaves out a portion. The table includes 500,000 to 850,000 clones, over 12% detected once. Concerning this clone itself: Antigen specificity is unknown.

The source is a man younger than 35 with type 1 diabetes. The source material was naive CD4+ T cells from blood. J is TRBJ2-5 and V is TRBV6-6; 7 bases map to TRBD2. CDR3 nucleotides: TGTGCCAGCAGTTCTTACGGGAGGTCGTACCAAGAGACCCAGTACTTC. Encoded protein: CASSSYGRSYQETQYF.